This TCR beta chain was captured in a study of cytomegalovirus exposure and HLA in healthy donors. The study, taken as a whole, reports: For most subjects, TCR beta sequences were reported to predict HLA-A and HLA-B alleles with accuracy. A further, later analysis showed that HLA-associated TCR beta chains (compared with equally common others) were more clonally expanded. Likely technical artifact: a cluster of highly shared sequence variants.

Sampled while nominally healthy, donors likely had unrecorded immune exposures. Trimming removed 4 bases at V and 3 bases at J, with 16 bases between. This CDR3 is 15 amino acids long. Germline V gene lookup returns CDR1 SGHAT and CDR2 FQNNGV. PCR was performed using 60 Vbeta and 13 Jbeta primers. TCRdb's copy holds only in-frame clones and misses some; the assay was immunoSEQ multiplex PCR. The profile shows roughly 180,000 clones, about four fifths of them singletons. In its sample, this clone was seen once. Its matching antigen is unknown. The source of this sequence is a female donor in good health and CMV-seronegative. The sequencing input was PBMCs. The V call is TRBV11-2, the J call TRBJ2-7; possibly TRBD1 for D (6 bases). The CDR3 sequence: CASSSRDKSLYEQYF. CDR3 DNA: TGTGCCAGCAGCTCCAGGGACAAATCCCTCTACGAGCAGTACTTC.